This passage covers 27 T cell receptor beta chains from one sample sequenced in a study of TIL therapy for anti-PD-1-resistant metastatic lung cancer. Sequencing used immunoSEQ v3. Here immunoSEQ multiplex PCR was the method, and the copy in TCRdb shows in-frame clones only, minus some. This sample carries more than 25,000 clones, 72% of them seen once, and the ten largest clones take over 7%. This sample's time point: pre-treatment sample, taken before nivolumab and TIL therapy. Pleural nodules or supraclavicular lymph nodes made up most of the excised metastases sampled. The source was tumor tissue, collected at baseline. The receptors were sampled from a person aged 25-80 years with non-small cell lung cancer.

This clone was seen just once. This rearrangement joins TRBV5-1 to TRBJ2-3, with 11 bases aligning to TRBD1. This CDR3 has 16 amino acids. V lost 4 bases to trimming and J lost 0 bases; unmatched junction nucleotides: 4. Germline CDR1 and CDR2: SGHRS and YFSETQ. The CDR3 loop reads CASSTGQGASTDTQYF. The CDR3 region has the DNA TGCGCCAGCAGCACTGGACAGGGGGCAAGCACAGATACGCAGTATTTT. The full variable domain, its missing parts supplied by reference TRBV5-1 and TRBJ2-3, is KAGVTQTPRYLIKTRGQQVTLSCSPISGHRSVSWYQQTPGQGLQFLFEYFSETQRNKGNFPGRFSGRQFSNSRSEMNVSTLELGDSALYLCASSTGQGASTDTQYFGPGTRLTVL.

CDR3 in DNA: TGTGCCAGCTCACCACCGCAGGTATATAGCAATCAGCCCCAGCATTTT. Its protein is CASSPPQVYSNQPQHF. The chain employs TRBV18 and TRBJ1-5; D remains ambiguous. Deletions cut 0 bases from V and 0 bases from J, with 9 bases between. The CDR3 spans 16 residues. Per the germline V gene, CDR1 is KGHSH and CDR2 is LQKENI.

The CDR3 loop is CASSLVSIGTGGIINEQFF. CDR3 nucleotide sequence: TGTGCCAGCAGCTTAGTGTCGATTGGTACAGGGGGCATTATCAATGAGCAGTTCTTC. V is TRBV7-9 and J is TRBJ2-1; 9 bases map to TRBD1. Per the germline V gene, CDR1 is SEHNR and CDR2 is FQNEAQ (reference sequence). Trimming took 1 base from V and 6 from J; bases not matched to a gene: 16. This CDR3 region has 19 residues.

The gene calls are TRBV7-3 and TRBJ2-3; 9 nucleotides align to TRBD1. The CDR3 loop spans 15 amino acids. Per the germline V gene, CDR1 is SGHTA and CDR2 is FQGTGA. After removal of 5 bases from V and 0 bases from J, the junction contained 3 bases not matched to a gene. CDR3 nucleotides: TGTGCCAGCAGCACAGGGACAGGGAGCACAGATACGCAGTATTTT. As protein: CASSTGTGSTDTQYF.

The chain links TRBV5-1 to TRBJ2-2; a weak D match, TRBD1 (6 bases). There are 16 residues in the CDR3. Between the trimmed V and J ends, which lost 0 bases and 2 bases, there was a span of 11 bases. CDR1 is SGHRS and CDR2 is YFSETQ in the germline V gene. The CDR3 DNA reads TGCGCCAGCAGCTTGGGGGCCAGGGGAAACACCGGGGAGCTGTTTTTT. Its translation is CASSLGARGNTGELFF.

This clone has only one observation. V gene TRBV7-9 combines with J gene TRBJ1-6; D ambiguous. CDR3 length equals 12 residues. Deletions cut 5 bases from V and 14 bases from J, with 13 bases between. Germline loops: CDR1 SEHNR, CDR2 FQNEAQ (reference sequence). CDR3 loop: CASSESAISLHF. Here the CDR3 DNA reads TGTGCCAGCAGCGAATCGGCGATTTCCCTCCACTTT.

This clone appeared once. The chain carries TRBV19 and TRBJ1-4, with TRBD1 matching 9 bases. V lost 3 bases to trimming and J lost 1 base; unmatched junction nucleotides: 6. CDR3 length equals 17 residues. Germline V gene lookup returns CDR1 LNHDA and CDR2 SQIVND (reference sequence). CDR3 nucleotides: TGTGCCAGTAGTATGTCCCGGGACAGGGAAACTAATGAAAAACTGTTTTTT. Protein sequence: CASSMSRDRETNEKLFF.

The chain employs TRBV5-1 and TRBJ2-5, with D perhaps assigned TRBD1 or TRBD2 (6 bases each). V lost 4 bases to trimming and J lost 3 bases, with 13 bases between them. CDR1 is SGHRS and CDR2 is YFSETQ in the germline V gene. The CDR3 totals 14 residues. CDR3 loop: CASSAGTSEETQYF. Here the CDR3 DNA reads TGCGCCAGCAGCGCGGGGACATCCGAAGAGACCCAGTACTTC.

The chain recombines TRBV6-1 with TRBJ2-1; possibly TRBD1 for D (6 bases). There are 14 residues in the CDR3. V lost 6 bases and J 3 bases, leaving 12 bases between the germline ends. Germline V gives CDR1 MNHNS, CDR2 SASEGT. The CDR3 DNA sequence: TGTGCCAGCAGCGCCGTGGACAGCTACAATGAGCAGTTCTTC. Its protein is CASSAVDSYNEQFF.

This clone was observed a few times. This chain uses TRBV19 with TRBJ1-3, with 8 bases aligning to TRBD1. The CDR3 has 15 amino acids. Germline V gene lookup returns CDR1 LNHDA and CDR2 SQIVND (reference sequence). The V segment lost 6 bases and the J segment 7 bases; nucleotides outside the gene matches: 11. CDR3 sequence reads: CASSSLTGGSNTIYF. CDR3 coding DNA: TGTGCCAGTAGCAGTCTTACAGGGGGTTCGAACACCATATATTTT.

V usage is TRBV12-5 and J usage is TRBJ2-7, with TRBD1 matching 7 bases. Germline CDR1 reads LGHNT; CDR2 reads FRNRAP. The V and J ends lost 2 bases and 4 bases, in that order; junction bases with no gene match: 8. The CDR3 covers 15 residues. The CDR3 bases are TGTGCTAGTGGTTTGCCCTGGGACAGTACTTACGAGCAGTACTTC. Translated: CASGLPWDSTYEQYF.

This chain connects TRBV7-2 to TRBJ2-7; 8 bases are a match to TRBD2. V shed 1 base, J shed 5 bases, and the junction held 7 bases outside the gene matches. This CDR3 is 15 amino acids long. CDR1 and CDR2 from the germline V gene are SGHTA and FQGNSA. CDR3 DNA: TGTGCCAGCAGCTTAGAGGGGACTAGACGTGACGAGCAGTACTTC. Residues: CASSLEGTRRDEQYF.

The V call is TRBV19, the J call TRBJ1-5, with TRBD1 matching over 7 bases. The CDR3 covers 16 residues. Unmatched junction bases numbered 9, after V lost 4 bases and J lost 3 bases. CDR1 and CDR2 from the germline V gene are LNHDA and SQIVND (reference sequence). This CDR3 reads CASSSPGTANNQPQHF. DNA of the CDR3: TGTGCCAGTAGTAGCCCAGGGACAGCAAACAATCAGCCCCAGCATTTT.

This chain joins TRBV7-3 and TRBJ2-1, with 11 bases lining up with TRBD2. The CDR3 loop spans 15 amino acids. J was trimmed by 9 bases and V by 2 bases; bases with no gene match: 6. Germline lookup yields CDR1 SGHTA and CDR2 FQGTGA. DNA of the CDR3: TGTGCCAGCAGCTTAGTAGCGGGGGGGCTCACTGAGCAGTTCTTC. This encodes CASSLVAGGLTEQFF.

J is TRBJ2-3 and V is TRBV10-1; 9 positions match TRBD2. This CDR3 contains 17 residues. V was pared by 6 bases and J by 4 bases, with 14 bases of the junction left unmatched. Germline V gives CDR1 WNHNN, CDR2 SYGVQD (reference sequence). The CDR3 DNA sequence: TGCGCCAGCAGCGCGGGACTAGCTTTTGCCGGGGCAGATACGCAGTATTTT. It translates to CASSAGLAFAGADTQYF.

The chain combines TRBV4-2 with TRBJ2-7, with TRBD2 identical over 9 bases. The junction had 10 bases not matched to a gene; V was cut back by 6 bases and J by 4 bases. The CDR3 runs to 15 residues. Germline lookup yields CDR1 LGHNA and CDR2 YNFKEQ. The CDR3 coding sequence is TGTGCCAGCAGGTCAAGAGTAGCGGGGGTTTACGAGCAGTACTTC. Translated, it gives CASRSRVAGVYEQYF.

J is TRBJ2-3 and V is TRBV5-1; D not certain. V was pared by 1 base and J by 2 bases, with 8 bases between. The germline gives CDR1 SGHRS, CDR2 YFSETQ. The CDR3 is made up of 14 amino acids. The CDR3 here is CASSLFQNTDTQYF. The CDR3 DNA reads as TGCGCCAGCAGCTTGTTTCAGAACACAGATACGCAGTATTTT.

The chain employs TRBV2 and TRBJ2-1, with 10 bases identical to TRBD1. After removal of 7 bases from V and 6 bases from J, the junction contained 9 bases not matched to a gene. The CDR3 totals 15 residues. Germline loops: CDR1 SNHLY, CDR2 FYNNEI. The CDR3 reads CASKRTGGVINEQFF. The DNA of the CDR3 is TGTGCCAGCAAGAGGACAGGGGGGGTGATCAATGAGCAGTTCTTC. Full variable domain (outside the CDR3, taken from reference TRBV2 and TRBJ2-1): EPEVTQTPSHQVTQMGQEVILRCVPISNHLYFYWYRQILGQKVEFLVSFYNNEISEKSEIFDDQFSVERPDGSNFTLKIRSTKLEDSAMYFCASKRTGGVINEQFFGPGTRLTVL.

CDR3 DNA: TGTGCCAGCAGCCCGGGTTCATACGAGCAGTACTTC. Amino acids: CASSPGSYEQYF. The J gene is TRBJ2-7, the V gene TRBV7-6; D unresolved. The CDR3 spans 12 residues. Looked up from germline, CDR1 is SGHVS and CDR2 is FNYEAQ. Trimming removed 5 bases at V and 4 bases at J, with 9 bases between. The full variable domain, in which reference TRBV7-6 and TRBJ2-7 provide the parts outside the CDR3, is GAGVSQSPRYKVTKRGQDVALRCDPISGHVSLYWYRQALGQGPEFLTYFNYEAQQDKSGLPNDRFSAERPEGSISTLTIQRTEQRDSAMYRCASSPGSYEQYFGPGTRLTVT.

On this clone itself: Other DNA sequences in this sample translate to the same CDR3. The chain has TRBV10-3 and TRBJ2-3; 7 bases line up with TRBD2. Germline CDR1 reads ENHRY; CDR2 reads SYGVKD. This CDR3 spans 14 amino acids. The ends lost 6 bases at V and 3 bases at J; junction bases unmatched: 6. CDR3 DNA: TGTGCCATCAGAGTAGCGGGTGAAACAGATACGCAGTATTTT. This codes for CAIRVAGETDTQYF.

The rearrangement uses TRBV4-1 and TRBJ2-7; the match to TRBD2 covers 10 bases. The germline V gene has CDR1 MGHRA and CDR2 YSYEKL. Unmatched junction bases numbered 1, after V lost 2 bases and J lost 3 bases. CDR3 length equals 14 residues. DNA for the CDR3: TGCGCCAGCAGCCAAATAGCGGGGGGCTACGAGCAGTACTTC. It yields the protein CASSQIAGGYEQYF.

The chain links TRBV6-5 to TRBJ2-7; 7 positions agree with TRBD2. V lost 2 bases and J lost 4; bases outside the gene matches: 5. The CDR3 extends over 14 amino acids. CDR1 and CDR2 from the germline V gene are MNHEY and SVGAGI. The CDR3 coding sequence is TGTGCCAGCAGTTACACGGGGGGATCGTACGAGCAGTACTTC. This codes for CASSYTGGSYEQYF.

The chain uses TRBV7-6 and TRBJ2-3, with a tentative D call TRBD1 (6 bases). CDR3 size: 15 residues. Trimming removed 2 bases from V and 1 base from J, with 10 bases in between. CDR1 is SGHVS and CDR2 is FNYEAQ in the germline V gene. The CDR3 is CASSLQGLGTDTQYF. The CDR3 region has the DNA TGTGCCAGCAGCTTACAGGGGCTCGGCACAGATACGCAGTATTTT.

This sequence joins TRBV29-1 and TRBJ1-4; D may be TRBD1 (5 bases). The V gene lost 7 bases and the J gene lost 6 bases, with 12 bases spanning the gap. Germline values: CDR1 SQVTM, CDR2 ANQGSEA. The CDR3 is 12 amino acids. CDR3 protein: CSAQGQDEKLFF. The CDR3 nucleotides are TGCAGCGCCCAAGGACAAGATGAAAAACTGTTTTTT.

Only one count was recorded for this clone. The rearrangement links TRBV5-4 to TRBJ2-3, with unresolved D. V lost 3 bases, J lost 1 base, and 15 bases lay in between. The CDR3 spans 16 residues. Germline CDR1 SGHNT, CDR2 YYREEE (reference sequence). CDR3 amino acids: CASSSKQASGTDTQYF. DNA of the CDR3: TGTGCCAGCAGCTCGAAACAAGCTTCCGGCACAGATACGCAGTATTTT.

The chain is built from TRBV5-1 and TRBJ1-3, with D maybe TRBD1 (5 bases). The CDR3 has 14 residues. V lost 2 bases and J 1 base, leaving 7 bases between the germline ends. Germline V gene lookup returns CDR1 SGHRS and CDR2 YFSETQ. The CDR3 reads CASSLWGSGNTIYF. The CDR3 DNA reads TGCGCCAGCAGCTTATGGGGGTCTGGAAACACCATATATTTT.

The V and J genes are TRBV19 and TRBJ2-2, with 7 bases aligning to TRBD2. CDR3 length equals 14 residues. Germline-derived CDR1 and CDR2 are LNHDA and SQIVND (reference sequence). V lost 6 bases, J lost 1 base, and 2 bases stayed unmatched. Here the CDR3 DNA reads TGTGCCAGTAGCTCTAGCGGGAACACCGGGGAGCTGTTTTTT. It encodes CASSSSGNTGELFF.